This TCR beta chain was identified during a study of shared clonotypes between healthy human individuals. Study context: Per donor, CD8 memory used one plate, CD8 naive used two, CD4 memory used three and CD4 naive used three. The study's findings and limits: Generally, naive subsets came out with larger estimated richness than memory subsets.

Worth noting for this clone: What it binds is unknown.

The germline gives CDR1 SGHNT, CDR2 YENEEA. V dropped 1 base and J dropped 0 bases, with 6 bases sitting between them. This CDR3 has 14 residues. Several immunoSEQ plates held equal portions of the genomic DNA taken from each subset. Replicate PCRs for sorted subsets used about 200 ng DNA; this equaled about 30,000 T cell genomes. The method was immunoSEQ multiplex PCR; TCRdb's version includes in-frame clones alone and lacks a portion of them. Here the sample spans about 1.5 million clones, 95% to 99% being singletons. Material: naive CD4+ T cells sorted from blood. Noted subset: CD45RA+ positively selected. This chain joins TRBV11-3 and TRBJ2-5; D not resolved. The sequence was collected from a man aged 25-45 years in good health. The CDR3 DNA reads TGTGCCAGCAGCTTAGTTGGGGACCAAGAGACCCAGTACTTC. This translates into CASSLVGDQETQYF.